These T cell receptor beta chains were read from a single sample in a study of T cell repertoires in cytomegalovirus infection. One entry per CDR3 protein, called by TCRdb with MiXCR from the reads. The sample holds approximately 500,000 distinct CDR3 sequences, about 17% seen once. Sequencing used CD8+ T cells from PBMCs. The receptors derive from a human donor in good health (CMV status not recorded). Some clones in this sample may be carry-over from other donors' samples. Both conserved end residues are part of each CDR3. Fields, in order: D gene, clone size, V gene, J gene, CDR3 protein, CDR3 DNA. D genes are given only for firm matches. Clone size is stated in some rows and not others, as once, few, many or a class when expanded.

>NA|NA|TRBV4-1|TRBJ2-6
CASSPGAGGSGANVLTF
TGCGCCAGCAGCCCCGGGGCAGGAGGTTCTGGGGCCAACGTCCTGACTTTC
>NA|NA|TRBV12-3/TRBV12-4|TRBJ2-1
CASTKRALENNKQFF
TGTGCCAGCACCAAAAGGGCCTTAGAGAACAATAAGCAGTTCTTC
>TRBD1|NA|TRBV27|TRBJ1-5
CASSSRTGGGNQPQHF
TGTGCCAGCAGTTCAAGGACAGGGGGTGGCAATCAGCCCCAGCATTTT
>NA|many|TRBV5-4|TRBJ2-5
CASSLEWSALIQETQYF
TGTGCCAGCAGCTTGGAATGGAGCGCCCTTATCCAAGAGACCCAGTACTTC
>NA|NA|TRBV28|TRBJ2-5
CASSLMDTQETQYF
TGTGCCAGCAGTTTAATGGACACTCAAGAGACCCAGTACTTC
>NA|many|TRBV7-3|TRBJ2-1
CASAQGRAYNEQFF
TGTGCCAGCGCGCAGGGGAGGGCCTACAATGAGCAGTTCTTC
>TRBD1|NA|TRBV4-1|TRBJ1-2
CASSRITGEAYGYTF
TGCGCCAGCAGCCGCATAACAGGGGAAGCCTATGGCTACACCTTC
>NA|few|TRBV20-1|TRBJ2-1
CSARDQDQSSYNEQFF
TGCAGTGCTAGAGATCAAGACCAGAGCTCCTACAATGAGCAGTTCTTC
>TRBD2|NA|TRBV12-3/TRBV12-4|TRBJ2-2
CASTAGREGGELFF
TGTGCCAGCACCGCCGGTCGGGAGGGCGGGGAGCTGTTTTTT
>NA|NA|TRBV10-3|TRBJ1-1
CAISEQRTEAFF
TGTGCCATCAGTGAACAGCGGACTGAAGCTTTCTTT
>NA|many|TRBV29-1|TRBJ1-1
CSVVPANTEAFF
TGCAGCGTTGTCCCGGCCAACACTGAAGCTTTCTTT
>TRBD1|NA|TRBV12-5|TRBJ2-3
CASGLVQGSADTQYF
TGTGCTAGTGGTTTGGTACAGGGGTCGGCAGATACGCAGTATTTT
>TRBD1|NA|TRBV15|TRBJ1-1
CATSRDRVLKVTEAFF
TGTGCCACCAGCAGGGACAGGGTTCTAAAAGTCACTGAAGCTTTCTTT
>NA|few|TRBV15|TRBJ2-4
CATSRQGGELAKNIQYF
TGTGCCACCAGCAGGCAGGGGGGGGAGCTAGCCAAAAACATTCAGTACTTC
>NA|few|TRBV19|TRBJ2-7
CASTPSAESSYEQYF
TGTGCCAGTACCCCCTCGGCGGAGAGCTCCTACGAGCAGTACTTC
>NA|NA|TRBV7-9|TRBJ2-3
CASSSLGAGFTDTQYF
TGTGCCAGCAGCTCTCTGGGTGCAGGGTTCACAGATACGCAGTATTTT
>NA|NA|TRBV5-6|TRBJ1-6
CASGAGGSPLHF
TGTGCCAGCGGCGCGGGGGGTTCACCCCTCCACTTT
>NA|NA|TRBV28|TRBJ1-1
CASTGNRVEAFF
TGTGCCAGCACCGGAAACAGGGTAGAGGCTTTCTTT
>NA|many|TRBV7-6|TRBJ2-7
CASSLGGGPLYEQYF
TGTGCCAGCAGCTTAGGAGGGGGGCCGTTGTACGAGCAGTACTTC
>NA|few|TRBV5-6|TRBJ1-1
CASSLNREMNTEAFF
TGTGCCAGCAGCCTAAACAGGGAGATGAACACTGAAGCTTTCTTT
>TRBD1|NA|TRBV6-6|TRBJ1-5
CASGWTGGSGNQPQHF
TGTGCCAGCGGGTGGACAGGGGGTTCCGGAAATCAGCCCCAGCATTTT
>NA|NA|TRBV7-9|TRBJ1-3
CASSSPAEGPPLSGNTIYF
TGTGCCAGCAGCTCCCCGGCTGAGGGGCCCCCACTCTCTGGAAACACCATATATTTT
>TRBD1|many|TRBV10-3|TRBJ2-7
CAISELDRGGEQYF
TGTGCCATCAGTGAGTTGGACAGGGGGGGCGAGCAGTACTTC
>NA|NA|TRBV20-1|TRBJ1-1
CSAWKGSTEAFF
TGCAGTGCTTGGAAAGGGAGCACTGAAGCTTTCTTT
>NA|NA|TRBV5-1|TRBJ2-7
CASKTDGSSYEQYF
TGCGCCAGCAAAACGGACGGGAGCTCCTACGAGCAGTACTTC
>TRBD2|NA|TRBV2|TRBJ2-7
CASSGPSGYYEQYF
TGTGCCAGCAGTGGGCCTAGCGGATACTACGAGCAGTACTTC
>NA|few|TRBV5-1|TRBJ2-1
CASARNFFDEQFF
TGCGCCAGCGCCCGAAACTTCTTCGATGAGCAGTTCTTC
>TRBD2|few|TRBV9|TRBJ2-3
CASSVRSGGRGTDTQYF
TGTGCCAGCAGCGTCAGGTCGGGAGGGAGGGGCACAGATACGCAGTATTTT
>TRBD2|many|TRBV12-3/TRBV12-4|TRBJ2-3
CASSTRIRTSGERDTQYF
TGTGCCAGCAGTACACGGATCCGGACTAGCGGGGAAAGAGATACGCAGTATTTT
>TRBD1|many|TRBV2|TRBJ2-7
CAGRQGITYEQYF
TGTGCCGGCCGACAGGGAATAACCTACGAGCAGTACTTC
>TRBD2|few|TRBV7-6|TRBJ2-2
CASSFSTSGARGGELFF
TGTGCCAGCAGCTTCTCGACAAGCGGGGCCCGGGGCGGGGAGCTGTTTTTT
>TRBD2|few|TRBV5-4|TRBJ2-5
CASSFGSSGKETQYF
TGTGCCAGCAGCTTTGGGTCTAGCGGGAAGGAGACCCAGTACTTC
>TRBD2|few|TRBV28|TRBJ2-1
CASSWEIAGSTDSYNEQFF
TGTGCCAGCAGCTGGGAGATAGCGGGATCTACCGACTCCTACAATGAGCAGTTCTTC
>NA|few|TRBV10-3|TRBJ2-1
CAISEVGGSYNEQFF
TGTGCCATCAGTGAGGTGGGTGGCTCCTACAATGAGCAGTTCTTC
>TRBD2|many|TRBV7-3|TRBJ2-3
CASSTSGGVDTQYF
TGTGCCAGCAGCACTAGCGGGGGGGTGGATACGCAGTATTTT
>TRBD2|few|TRBV11-1|TRBJ2-7
CASSPLSAPGGEQYF
TGTGCCAGCAGCCCCTTGTCGGCCCCGGGGGGCGAGCAGTACTTC
>TRBD1|NA|TRBV28|TRBJ1-5
CASRPDRGNQPQHF
TGTGCCAGCAGACCCGACAGGGGGAATCAGCCCCAGCATTTT
>TRBD1|many|TRBV7-9|TRBJ1-1
CASSRDSSIIEAFF
TGTGCCAGCAGTCGGGACAGTTCTATAATTGAAGCTTTCTTT
>NA|many|TRBV7-8|TRBJ1-5
CASSLVRQPQHF
TGTGCCAGCAGCTTAGTTCGGCAGCCCCAGCATTTT
>TRBD1|many|TRBV10-3|TRBJ2-7
CAISERDRGYEQYF
TGTGCCATCAGTGAAAGGGACAGGGGTTACGAGCAGTACTTC
>TRBD1|NA|TRBV12-5|TRBJ1-2
CASGLGQGLNLINGNYGYTF
TGTGCTAGTGGTTTGGGACAGGGACTAAACCTCATTAACGGCAACTATGGCTACACCTTC
>NA|many|TRBV12-3/TRBV12-4|TRBJ2-7
CASSLNLGARPYEQYF
TGTGCCAGCAGTTTAAATCTGGGGGCGAGACCCTACGAGCAGTACTTC
>NA|few|TRBV28|TRBJ1-1
CASSPVSYANTEAFF
TGTGCCAGCAGTCCGGTCTCATATGCAAACACTGAAGCTTTCTTT
>TRBD2|many|TRBV6-1|TRBJ2-1
CASSYYIGGGAGNEQFF
TGTGCCAGCAGTTATTACATCGGCGGGGGGGCCGGCAATGAGCAGTTCTTC
>NA|NA|TRBV6-6|TRBJ1-1
CASSYTWTGNTEAFF
TGTGCCAGCAGTTACACCTGGACGGGTAACACTGAAGCTTTCTTT
>NA|many|TRBV25-1|TRBJ2-7
CASSETRPPRDYEQYF
TGTGCCAGCAGTGAAACCCGGCCGCCAAGGGACTACGAGCAGTACTTC
>NA|many|TRBV27|TRBJ2-5
CGPTGETQYF
TGTGGACCTACGGGAGAGACCCAGTACTTC
>NA|NA|TRBV27|TRBJ2-7
CASSYRRDSNSYEQYF
TGTGCCAGCAGTTACCGGAGGGACAGCAACTCCTACGAGCAGTACTTC
>NA|NA|TRBV2|TRBJ2-2
CASSERTQNTGELFF
TGTGCCAGCAGTGAAAGGACGCAGAACACCGGGGAGCTGTTTTTT
>NA|few|TRBV7-9|TRBJ1-5
CASSAGARQPQHF
TGTGCCAGCAGCGCAGGGGCGCGCCAGCCCCAGCATTTT